This T cell receptor (beta chain) was identified during a study of T cell changes during pregnancy in multiple sclerosis. This clone was seen once. The CDR3 length is 15 residues. Trimming removed 5 bases at V and 2 bases at J, with 14 bases between. Germline-derived CDR1 and CDR2 are LNHDA and SQIVND (reference sequence). The table came from immunoSEQ multiplex PCR; TCRdb's copy has only in-frame clones and leaves some out. This sample has around 92,000 clones, with 90% to 95% found just once. This receptor was identified in a female donor with multiple sclerosis, enrolled in a pregnancy study. This material consisted of peripheral blood, taken in the third trimester of pregnancy. The V gene is TRBV19, the J gene TRBJ2-3; TRBD2 might be the D (5 bases). The CDR3 nucleotides read TGTGCCAGTAGTCCAACTCTCGGGAACACAGATACGCAGTATTTT. Encoded protein: CASSPTLGNTDTQYF.